The 28 T cell receptor beta chains below come from one sample, sequenced in a study of PD-1 blockade in classical Hodgkin lymphoma. Profiling relied on immunoSEQ multiplex PCR, and the TCRdb table lists in-frame clones only, not all of them. Of around 17,000 clones listed, around 85% are singletons. All patients relapsed after autologous stem cell transplantation, and brentuximab vedotin exposure varied. From thawed PBMCs, CD4+ T cells were purified using magnetic negative selection. This material consisted of CD4+ T cells from blood, taken at baseline. The origin of the receptors is a human donor with classical Hodgkin lymphoma.

About this clone itself: Other DNA sequences from this sample encode an identical CDR3 as well. This chain connects TRBV5-1 to TRBJ1-2; D perhaps matches TRBD1 (5 bases). Germline V gives CDR1 SGHRS, CDR2 YFSETQ. The CDR3 is 18 residues long. Trimming pared 1 base from V and 8 bases from J, leaving 27 bases between. CDR3 in amino acids: CASSLRLVQGGGSRGYTF. DNA for the CDR3: TGCGCCAGCAGCTTGAGGTTGGTGCAGGGCGGTGGGTCGCGGGGCTACACCTTC.

The rearrangement joins TRBV20-1 to TRBJ1-1; TRBD1 agrees at 8 bases. With 6 bases clipped from V and 9 bases from J, the junction kept 6 bases outside the gene matches. CDR3 size: 11 residues. CDR1 and CDR2 (germline): DFQATT, SNEGSKA (reference sequence). The CDR3 sequence: CSALQGAQAFF. In DNA, the CDR3 is TGCAGTGCCCTGCAGGGGGCGCAAGCTTTCTTT.

This chain joins TRBV25-1 and TRBJ1-6, with D perhaps matching TRBD1 (5 bases). V was pared by 2 bases and J by 13 bases, with 18 bases between. This CDR3 spans 15 amino acids. Germline values: CDR1 MGHDK, CDR2 SYGVNS. The CDR3 region has the DNA TGTGCCAGCAGTGAAAGGAGGCAGGGAGTAGGGCCCCTCCACTTT. Translation: CASSERRQGVGPLHF.

J is TRBJ1-1 and V is TRBV27, with TRBD1 as a possible D gene (6 bases). CDR3 length: 16 amino acids. V lost 3 bases and J 11 bases, leaving 25 bases between the germline ends. Germline values: CDR1 MNHEY, CDR2 SMNVEV (reference sequence). CDR3 amino acids: CASSLGNRVPGLGAFF. The CDR3 region has the DNA TGTGCCAGCAGTTTGGGAAACAGGGTCCCCGGCCTAGGGGCTTTCTTT.

Only one count was recorded for this clone. The V call is TRBV19, the J call TRBJ2-2; the match to TRBD1 covers 8 bases. Unmatched junction bases numbered 5, after V lost 5 bases and J lost 6 bases. Germline V gene data show CDR1 as LNHDA and CDR2 as SQIVND (reference sequence). The CDR3 contains 14 residues. The DNA of the CDR3 is TGTGCCAGTAGTGGAAGGACAGGGCCCGGGGAGCTGTTTTTT. This encodes CASSGRTGPGELFF.

The V and J genes are TRBV7-3 and TRBJ2-3, with 10 bases identical to TRBD2. Germline-derived CDR1 and CDR2 are SGHTA and FQGTGA. Trimming at V came to 5 bases and at J to 3 bases, leaving 8 bases not matched to a gene. The CDR3 covers 16 residues. CDR3 nucleotides: TGTGCCAGCAGCCCCGAGGTGGGACTAGCGACAGATACGCAGTATTTT. Translating gives CASSPEVGLATDTQYF.

The chain recombines TRBV28 with TRBJ2-6; TRBD1 agrees at 7 bases. The CDR3 totals 16 residues. Looked up from germline, CDR1 is MDHEN and CDR2 is SYDVKM. V gave up 6 bases and J gave up 3 bases; unmatched junction bases: 8. This CDR3 is CASRQGLVGGANVLTF. The DNA of the CDR3 is TGTGCCAGCAGACAGGGGTTAGTAGGTGGGGCCAACGTCCTGACTTTC.

This chain's CDR3 is CSAPLSAVQFF. The DNA of the CDR3 is TGCAGTGCTCCCCTCTCAGCGGTCCAGTTCTTC. The V and J genes are TRBV20-1 and TRBJ2-1; weak D call: TRBD2 (5 bases). Trimming took 5 bases from V and 13 from J, leaving 15 bases between them. CDR1 and CDR2 from the germline V gene are DFQATT and SNEGSKA (reference sequence). The CDR3 runs 11 residues.

The chain has TRBV4-3 and TRBJ1-4, with unresolved D. The CDR3 is made up of 13 amino acids. The germline V and J ends were trimmed by 0 bases and 15 bases, with 14 bases remaining between them. Germline V CDR1 and CDR2: LGHNA, YSLEER. The CDR3 nucleotides are TGCGCCAGCAGCCAAGATCGGGGTACAACCATGTTTTTT. Encoded protein: CASSQDRGTTMFF.

This clone was found once. The genes are TRBV6-5 and TRBJ2-7; D uncertain. CDR1 and CDR2 (germline): MNHEY, SVGAGI. V lost 10 bases and J 2 bases, leaving 9 bases between the germline ends. This CDR3 contains 11 residues. The chain's CDR3 is CATKKAYEQYF. The CDR3, as DNA: TGTGCCACCAAGAAAGCCTACGAGCAGTACTTC.

The chain recombines TRBV6-1 with TRBJ2-2; no clear D. Trimming took off 6 bases at V and 4 bases at J, with 15 bases between the two ends. Looked up from germline, CDR1 is MNHNS and CDR2 is SASEGT. This CDR3 is built from 15 residues. The CDR3 region is CASRNPTALTGELFF. The CDR3 DNA reads TGTGCCAGCAGGAACCCGACTGCGCTCACCGGGGAGCTGTTTTTT.

The chain recombines TRBV10-3 with TRBJ2-1; 7 bases match TRBD1. This CDR3 spans 11 amino acids. The V and J ends lost 7 bases and 10 bases, in that order; junction bases with no gene match: 4. Germline CDR1 reads ENHRY; CDR2 reads SYGVKD. The CDR3 loop reads CAITYRGEQFF. In nucleotides, the CDR3 is TGTGCCATCACCTACAGGGGAGAGCAGTTCTTC.

The table lists this clone with a few counts. J is TRBJ1-5 and V is TRBV6-4; D is undetermined. V lost 5 bases, J lost 2 bases, and 7 bases lay in between. Germline CDR1 is MRHNA and CDR2 is SNTAGT. The CDR3 is 13 amino acids. The CDR3 loop is CASSSDGNQPQHF. The CDR3 DNA sequence: TGTGCCAGCAGTTCAGACGGCAATCAGCCCCAGCATTTT.

This clone was counted once. This chain connects TRBV2 to TRBJ2-2, with D perhaps TRBD1 (6 bases). V lost 2 bases and J lost 7, with 14 bases in between. CDR1 and CDR2 (germline): SNHLY, FYNNEI. The CDR3 has 15 amino acids. The DNA of the CDR3 is TGTGCCAGCAGTGAAAGTCCGGGACACATCGGGGAGCTGTTTTTT. Translated, it gives CASSESPGHIGELFF.

The V gene is TRBV7-2, the J gene TRBJ2-5; D is ambiguous. Germline-derived CDR1 and CDR2 are SGHTA and FQGNSA. V was cut by 1 base and J by 9 bases, with 12 bases left in between. The CDR3 has 13 amino acids. CDR3 DNA: TGTGCCAGCAGCTTAGGTTCCCACTGGCCCCAGTACTTC. This translates into CASSLGSHWPQYF.

The chain uses TRBV6-5 and TRBJ2-7, with TRBD2 matching 9 bases. V trimming: 7 bases; J trimming: 10 bases; junction bases outside the gene matches: 14. Germline CDR1 MNHEY, CDR2 SVGAGI. CDR3 size: 14 residues. The CDR3, as DNA: TGTGCCAGCACCGACTCCGGGACTAGCCTCAAACAGTACTTC. Its protein product is CASTDSGTSLKQYF.

V gene TRBV19 combines with J gene TRBJ2-7; 11 bases match TRBD1. The CDR3 consists of 15 residues. Unmatched junction bases numbered 3, after V lost 3 bases and J lost 2 bases. Looked up from germline, CDR1 is LNHDA and CDR2 is SQIVND (reference sequence). CDR3 in DNA: TGTGCCAGTAGTATCTCGGGACAGGGGGCCTACGAGCAGTACTTC. It encodes CASSISGQGAYEQYF.

This chain uses TRBV10-3 with TRBJ2-1; D is possibly TRBD1 or TRBD2 (5 bases each). This CDR3 contains 14 residues. Trimming took off 10 bases at V and 4 bases at J, with 17 bases between the two ends. Germline V CDR1 and CDR2: ENHRY, SYGVKD. This chain's CDR3 is CATGGGDHYNEQFF. For the CDR3, the DNA is TGTGCCACCGGCGGTGGGGACCATTACAATGAGCAGTTCTTC.

The V gene is TRBV10-2, the J gene TRBJ2-3; 11 bases are shared with TRBD2. This CDR3 has 18 residues. J was trimmed by 1 base and V by 2 bases; bases with no gene match: 8. CDR1 is WSHSY and CDR2 is SAAADI in the germline V gene. The CDR3 DNA is TGCGCCAGCAGTGAGCTTAGCGGGGGGGTTTGGCGCACAGATACGCAGTATTTT. It yields the protein CASSELSGGVWRTDTQYF.

The rearrangement links TRBV6-5 to TRBJ2-2; D remains unclear. The CDR3 consists of 15 residues. Trimming removed 7 bases at V and 1 base at J, with 13 bases between. In germline, CDR1 is MNHEY, CDR2 SVGAGI. CDR3 amino acids: CASTQTHQNTGELFF. In nucleotides, the CDR3 is TGTGCCAGCACCCAGACACATCAGAACACCGGGGAGCTGTTTTTT.

The count of this clone is one. This chain connects TRBV19 to TRBJ2-7; D may be TRBD1 (6 bases). Trimming took 5 bases from V and 3 from J, leaving 20 bases between them. The CDR3 is 16 amino acids. From germline, CDR1 is LNHDA and CDR2 SQIVND (reference sequence). The CDR3 reads CASSPRRDRPFYEQYF. The CDR3 nucleotides read TGTGCCAGTAGTCCCCGGCGTGACAGGCCCTTCTACGAGCAGTACTTC.

The chain employs TRBV4-1 and TRBJ1-1; D not resolved. V shed 3 bases and J shed 3 bases, with 23 bases lying between them. The CDR3 length is 18 residues. CDR1 MGHRA and CDR2 YSYEKL come from the germline V gene. In DNA, the CDR3 is TGCGCCAGCAGCCAGGGCCTATTGACGAGACTGGGTTACACTGAAGCTTTCTTT. It encodes CASSQGLLTRLGYTEAFF.

The chain recombines TRBV6-6 with TRBJ1-5; D not resolved. This CDR3 comprises 15 residues. Germline V gene data show CDR1 as MNHNY and CDR2 as SVGAGI (reference sequence). V shed 5 bases and J shed 1 base, with 12 bases lying between them. The CDR3 protein is CASSRTYWSNQPQHF. Here the CDR3 DNA reads TGTGCCAGCAGTCGGACTTACTGGAGCAATCAGCCCCAGCATTTT.

V usage is TRBV10-3 and J usage is TRBJ1-3, with unresolved D. The CDR3 contains 13 residues. Trimming cost V 8 bases and J 0 bases, with 8 bases left between them. Per germline, CDR1 ENHRY and CDR2 SYGVKD. CDR3 amino acids: CAIGLSSGNTIYF. Written as DNA, the CDR3 is TGTGCCATCGGGCTGAGCTCTGGAAACACCATATATTTT.

This clone was recorded only once. The chain recombines TRBV19 with TRBJ1-2, with TRBD1 matching 7 bases. Germline V gene lookup returns CDR1 LNHDA and CDR2 SQIVND (reference sequence). CDR3 length: 15 residues. The J segment lost 7 bases and the V segment lost 5 bases, leaving 13 bases of the junction unmatched. CDR3 residues: CASSPQDRDSLGYTF. CDR3 coding DNA: TGTGCCAGTAGTCCCCAAGACAGGGACTCTCTTGGCTACACCTTC.

The rearrangement links TRBV6-5 to TRBJ1-5; D not certain. Trimming left V 8 bases short and J 7 bases short, with 12 bases between. CDR1 is MNHEY and CDR2 is SVGAGI in the germline V gene. This CDR3 region has 12 residues. Here the CDR3 reads CASVGLGQPQHF. CDR3 DNA sequence: TGTGCCAGCGTAGGGCTGGGGCAGCCCCAGCATTTT.

This clone has just a few counts. The gene calls are TRBV11-3 and TRBJ1-1; D unresolved. The CDR3 length is 11 residues. The germline V gene has CDR1 SGHNT and CDR2 YENEEA. Trimming shortened V by 5 bases and J by 1 base, and 2 bases separated the two germline ends. CDR3 amino acids: CASSPNTEAFF. Written as DNA, the CDR3 is TGTGCCAGCAGCCCGAACACTGAAGCTTTCTTT.

This chain uses TRBV11-1 with TRBJ2-3; either TRBD1 or TRBD2 may fit D (5 bases each). This CDR3 has 16 residues. The germline V gene encodes CDR1 SGHAT and CDR2 FQDESV (reference sequence). Trimming stripped 4 bases from V and 2 bases from J, with 16 bases between. Here the CDR3 DNA reads TGTGCCAGCAGCTCCCAGCGACGGGGCCTCACAGATACGCAGTATTTT. Translation: CASSSQRRGLTDTQYF.